The present TCR beta chain was sequenced within a study of shared clonotypes between healthy human individuals. The V end lost 0 bases, the J end lost 2 bases, and 13 bases lay between the germline ends. Germline CDR1 reads MNHEY; CDR2 reads SVGAGI. The CDR3 contains 16 residues. Concerning this clone itself: Its antigen is still unknown.

Study-wide results and limits: Non-shared clonotypes displayed generation probabilities falling below those of clonotypes present in all four donors.

Naive CD8 populations comprised CD45RO-negative cells positively selected for CCR7, excluding terminally differentiated effector memory CD45RA+ cells. The assay was immunoSEQ multiplex PCR, and TCRdb's table has in-frame clones only and misses some. The sample consists of 1.5 million to 2.5 million clones, about 95% of them appearing once. This TCR came from a young man in good health. The J gene is TRBJ2-5, the V gene TRBV6-5; D is undetermined. The sequenced material came from naive CD8+ T cells sorted from blood. This chain's CDR3 is CASSYSGRRPQETQYF. In nucleotides, the CDR3 is TGTGCCAGCAGTTACTCGGGAAGGCGGCCTCAAGAGACCCAGTACTTC.